Listed below are T cell receptor beta chains from one sample, sequenced in a study of human T cells and chemical hapten exposure. In TCRdb, the RACE reads were re-called with MiXCR into one record per CDR3 protein. The sample holds 100,000 or so distinct CDR3 sequences; 8% to 11% are singletons and the top ten take 2% to 2.5%. The sequences come from whole blood, collected in connection with sensitization to the hapten diphenylcyclopropenone (DPC). All receptors come from a man aged 35 to 55 with alopecia areata. Some clones in this sample may be carry-over from other donors' samples. CDR3s include the opening cysteine and the closing phenylalanine or tryptophan. The order of the fields is D gene, clone size, V gene, J gene, CDR3 protein, CDR3 DNA. D genes are given only for firm matches. Only some rows state a clone size, as once, few, many or a class for expanded clones.

NA	many	TRBV6-5	TRBJ2-6	CASSYSGSTGANVLTF	TGTGCCAGCAGTTACTCCGGGAGTACTGGGGCCAACGTCCTGACTTTC
TRBD1	few	TRBV7-9	TRBJ1-2	CASSYGDRASYGYTF	TGTGCCAGCAGTTACGGGGACAGGGCGTCCTATGGCTACACCTTC
TRBD2	NA	TRBV20-1	TRBJ2-7	CSALRLAGSSYEQYF	TGCAGTGCTCTAAGACTAGCGGGATCCTCCTACGAGCAGTACTTC
NA	NA	TRBV6-5	TRBJ2-7	CASIGNSYEQYF	TGTGCCAGCATCGGGAACTCCTACGAGCAGTACTTC
NA	NA	TRBV24-1	TRBJ2-3	CATSTNTDTQYF	TGTGCCACCAGTACAAACACAGATACGCAGTATTTT
TRBD2	many	TRBV15	TRBJ2-3	CATSRDPSGSNTQYF	TGTGCCACCAGCAGAGACCCTAGCGGGAGCAATACGCAGTATTTT
NA	few	TRBV28	TRBJ2-2	CAAKGSVLNTGELFF	TGTGCCGCCAAGGGCTCCGTCCTCAACACCGGGGAGCTGTTTTTT
TRBD2	NA	TRBV6-5	TRBJ2-3	CASSYSYNLAGEGDTQYF	TGTGCCAGCAGTTACTCTTATAATCTAGCGGGAGAAGGGGATACGCAGTATTTT
NA	few	TRBV5-1	TRBJ2-7	CASSLEGSPISYEQYF	TGCGCCAGCAGCTTGGAGGGGTCCCCTATCTCCTACGAGCAGTACTTC
NA	many	TRBV29-1	TRBJ1-1	CSVVPVMNTEAFF	TGCAGCGTTGTTCCAGTCATGAACACTGAAGCTTTCTTT
NA	many	TRBV6-6	TRBJ1-5	CASSYQTPRSNSNQPQHF	TGTGCCAGCAGTTATCAAACCCCCCGGTCAAATAGCAATCAGCCCCAGCATTTT
TRBD1	few	TRBV14	TRBJ1-2	CVSSQALITGGTGGYTF	TGTGTCAGCAGCCAAGCTCTGATTACAGGGGGGACCGGTGGCTACACCTTC
NA	few	TRBV19	TRBJ2-1	CASSIAAGSPNEQFF	TGTGCCAGTAGTATAGCGGCGGGGTCTCCCAATGAGCAGTTCTTC
NA	few	TRBV9	TRBJ1-2	CASSFSLQENYGYTF	TGTGCCAGCAGCTTCAGTCTACAGGAAAACTATGGCTACACCTTC
TRBD2	few	TRBV6-2/TRBV6-3	TRBJ2-4	CASSSTGLAGEGLAKNIQYF	TGTGCCAGCAGTTCAACGGGACTAGCGGGAGAGGGGCTAGCCAAAAACATTCAGTACTTC
NA	medium-sized	TRBV6-5	TRBJ1-1	CASSYTAMNTEAFF	TGTGCCAGCAGTTACACGGCTATGAACACTGAAGCTTTCTTT
NA	many	TRBV7-9	TRBJ2-3	CASSLEGEAQYF	TGTGCCAGCAGCTTAGAGGGGGAAGCGCAGTATTTT
NA	few	TRBV6-6	TRBJ1-6	CASSLEQGATVNSPLHF	TGTGCCAGCAGTTTAGAACAGGGCGCTACTGTTAATTCACCCCTCCACTTT
NA	NA	TRBV27	TRBJ2-5	CASSPYSQETQYF	TGTGCCAGCAGTCCATACAGCCAAGAGACCCAGTACTTC
NA	many	TRBV20-1	TRBJ1-4	CSARLLNEKLFF	TGCAGTGCTAGACTCTTAAATGAAAAACTGTTTTTT
TRBD1	NA	TRBV6-5	TRBJ2-5	CASSSIRDRGRETQYF	TGTGCCAGCAGTTCCATCCGGGACAGGGGGCGAGAGACCCAGTACTTC
TRBD1	few	TRBV10-3	TRBJ1-2	CAISESVGQGASNYGYTF	TGTGCCATCAGTGAGTCGGTGGGACAGGGGGCTTCTAACTATGGCTACACCTTC
NA	NA	TRBV12-3/TRBV12-4	TRBJ2-7	CASSLVKTGSSYEQYF	TGTGCCAGCAGTTTAGTGAAAACAGGGAGCTCCTACGAGCAGTACTTC
NA	few	TRBV6-2/TRBV6-3	TRBJ2-1	CASTPYNEQFF	TGTGCCAGCACCCCCTACAATGAGCAGTTCTTC
TRBD2	many	TRBV12-3/TRBV12-4	TRBJ2-1	CASSPTSGHEQFF	TGTGCCAGCAGTCCGACTAGCGGCCATGAGCAGTTCTTC
NA	many	TRBV5-6	TRBJ1-5	CASTHRGEYGNQPQHF	TGTGCCAGCACCCATAGGGGGGAGTACGGCAATCAGCCCCAGCATTTT
NA	many	TRBV6-4	TRBJ1-5	CASSSNQPQHF	TGTGCCAGCAGTTCAAATCAGCCCCAGCATTTT
NA	many	TRBV20-1	TRBJ1-1	CSARYRSLNTEAFF	TGCAGTGCTCGGTACAGGTCCCTGAACACTGAAGCTTTCTTT
NA	NA	TRBV20-1	TRBJ2-2	CSASRGGNTGELFF	TGCAGTGCTAGCAGGGGGGGGAACACCGGGGAGCTGTTTTTT
NA	few	TRBV11-2	TRBJ1-1	CASSSLRGRRTEAFF	TGTGCCAGCAGCTCCCTTAGGGGACGGAGGACTGAAGCTTTCTTT
TRBD2	many	TRBV28	TRBJ2-3	CASSWVLGGRAGDTQYF	TGTGCCAGCAGTTGGGTTCTCGGCGGGAGGGCCGGAGATACGCAGTATTTT
NA	NA	TRBV6-5	TRBJ2-7	CASRVLYEQYF	TGTGCCAGCAGGGTCCTTTACGAGCAGTACTTC
TRBD1	many	TRBV4-2	TRBJ1-1	CASSQGTGGHTEAFF	TGTGCCAGCAGCCAAGGCACAGGGGGACACACTGAAGCTTTCTTT
TRBD2	few	TRBV7-2	TRBJ2-3	CASSYLAGREDTQYF	TGTGCCAGCAGTTATCTAGCGGGGCGGGAAGATACGCAGTATTTT
NA	few	TRBV3-1	TRBJ2-3	CASSQVLDTQYF	TGTGCCAGCAGCCAAGTCTTAGATACGCAGTATTTT
NA	few	TRBV7-8	TRBJ2-3	CASSGAGADTQYF	TGTGCCAGCAGTGGGGCAGGGGCAGATACGCAGTATTTT
TRBD1	few	TRBV12-3/TRBV12-4	TRBJ2-7	CASSPDRGLRLATDEQYF	TGTGCCAGCAGTCCCGACAGGGGGCTGAGACTAGCTACCGACGAGCAGTACTTC
NA	NA	TRBV7-9	TRBJ1-5	CASSATGGNQPQHF	TGTGCCAGCAGCGCGACCGGGGGCAATCAGCCCCAGCATTTT
NA	many	TRBV20-1	TRBJ1-1	CSARGKKLYETEAFF	TGCAGTGCTAGAGGGAAGAAGTTGTACGAGACTGAAGCTTTCTTT
NA	NA	TRBV7-2	TRBJ2-3	CASSLGLARVDTQYF	TGTGCCAGCAGCTTAGGGTTAGCCAGGGTAGATACGCAGTATTTT
TRBD2	NA	TRBV7-2	TRBJ2-3	CASSAGLAGEGGDTQYF	TGTGCCAGCAGCGCCGGACTAGCGGGAGAAGGTGGAGATACGCAGTATTTT
TRBD1	many	TRBV24-1	TRBJ1-2	CATSPGQGAYGYTF	TGTGCCACCAGCCCGGGACAGGGGGCCTATGGCTACACCTTC
NA	NA	TRBV3-1	TRBJ1-1	CASTYSGNLAFATEAFF	TGTGCCAGCACCTACTCGGGTAATTTAGCCTTTGCCACTGAAGCTTTCTTT
TRBD2	NA	TRBV11-2	TRBJ2-3	CASSRYSGTGADTQYF	TGTGCCAGCAGCCGCTATAGCGGGACGGGTGCAGATACGCAGTATTTT
NA	NA	TRBV20-1	TRBJ2-5	CSARGRGSGAETQYF	TGCAGTGCTAGAGGCAGGGGTAGCGGTGCGGAGACCCAGTACTTC
TRBD1	many	TRBV7-6	TRBJ1-4	CASSLTGVATNEKLFF	TGTGCCAGCAGCTTAACAGGGGTAGCAACTAATGAAAAACTGTTTTTT
TRBD1	many	TRBV6-5	TRBJ2-5	CASSYTGGRKTQYF	TGTGCCAGCAGTTACACAGGGGGCAGAAAGACCCAGTACTTC